A selection of T cell receptor beta chains follows, all from one sample in a study of control samples from healthy donors and cancer patients. Libraries were prepared by immunoSEQ multiplex PCR; TCRdb keeps only in-frame clonotypes and omits some of them. The sample has some 74,000 clones, 75% to 85% seen once. Input material: blood. These receptors originate from a man aged 55 to 70 in good health. Each CDR3 is given with its conserved first and last residue. D genes are given only for firm matches. The size of a clone is reported for some rows only, either as once, few or many, or as a class for expanded clones.

j_gene	v_gene	abundance	d_gene	CDR3nt	CDR3aa
TRBJ1-2	TRBV28	-	-	TGTGCCAGCAGTTTAAGTGGGGGGAGAGGGGGCTACACCTTC	CASSLSGGRGGYTF
TRBJ2-7	TRBV27	-	TRBD2	TGTGCCAGCGCACGGGACTACCTCTACGAGCAGTACTTC	CASARDYLYEQYF
TRBJ2-7	TRBV7-2	-	TRBD2	TGTGCCAGCAGCTTAGGGGGGGGTAGCGGGAGTTTGGTCTACGAGCAGTACTTC	CASSLGGGSGSLVYEQYF
TRBJ2-1	TRBV2	-	TRBD2	TGTGCCAGCAATCGGCTAGCGGGAATCCATGAGCAGTTCTTC	CASNRLAGIHEQFF
TRBJ1-6	TRBV12-3/TRBV12-4	-	-	TGTGCCAGCAGTTTAGACTCGTATTCACCCCTCCACTTT	CASSLDSYSPLHF
TRBJ2-1	TRBV28	-	TRBD1	TGTGCCAGCACCTTGGCCGGGACAGGGGCGGGGTACAATGAGCAGTTCTTC	CASTLAGTGAGYNEQFF
TRBJ2-7	TRBV6-6	-	TRBD1	TGTGCCAGCAGGAGTCCGGGACAGAGCTCCTACGAGCAGTACTTC	CASRSPGQSSYEQYF
TRBJ2-3	TRBV19	-	-	TGTGCCAGTACGATCGGGCGGTACACAGATACGCAGTATTTT	CASTIGRYTDTQYF
TRBJ2-7	TRBV5-4	once	-	TGTGCCAGCAGCCGGGAGACCGGCACCTACGAGCAGTACTTC	CASSRETGTYEQYF
TRBJ2-3	TRBV5-1	-	-	TGCGCCAGCAGCTTGGCGGGGGGCACAGATACGCAGTATTTT	CASSLAGGTDTQYF